The 5 T cell receptor beta chains listed next were all sequenced from one sample in a study of shared clonotypes between healthy human individuals. Assay used: immunoSEQ multiplex PCR; TCRdb lists only in-frame clones, some missing. The sample holds 2 million to 2.5 million clones; approximately 93% are singletons and the top ten take approximately 0.4%. Input material: naive CD4+ T cells from PBMCs. Subset reported: CD45RA+ positively selected. The receptors were sampled from a man aged 18 to 30 in good health. Some clones in this sample may be carry-over from other donors' samples.

The chain links TRBV10-3 to TRBJ1-4, with TRBD1 matching over 8 bases. Germline V gene data show CDR1 as ENHRY and CDR2 as SYGVKD. V trimming: 3 bases; J trimming: 3 bases; junction bases outside the gene matches: 6. CDR3 length: 16 residues. Here the CDR3 reads CAISDSGGRSNEKLFF. Here the CDR3 DNA reads TGTGCCATCAGTGATTCAGGGGGCAGGTCTAATGAAAAACTGTTTTTT.

The chain has TRBV4-2 and TRBJ2-1; 9 positions agree with TRBD2. Per the germline V gene, CDR1 is LGHNA and CDR2 is YNFKEQ. This CDR3 comprises 17 residues. V was pared by 1 base and J by 7 bases, with 11 bases of the junction left unmatched. The CDR3: CASSQGVASGRLNEQFF. DNA of the CDR3: TGTGCCAGCAGCCAAGGGGTCGCCAGCGGGAGGTTGAATGAGCAGTTCTTC.

J is TRBJ1-6 and V is TRBV2; 8 nucleotides agree with TRBD1. The CDR3 runs 15 residues. Germline V gene lookup returns CDR1 SNHLY and CDR2 FYNNEI. V lost 4 bases to trimming and J lost 9 bases; unmatched junction nucleotides: 8. CDR3 residues: CASSVRGPMVSPLHF. The CDR3 DNA is TGTGCCAGCAGTGTCAGGGGGCCCATGGTTTCACCCCTCCACTTT.

As to this clone: The identical CDR3 is also encoded by other nucleotide sequences in the sample. CDR3 nucleotides: TGTGCCAGCAGTTACTCGCGCGGTATAACCTACGAGCAGTACTTC. Its translation is CASSYSRGITYEQYF. The J gene is TRBJ2-7, the V gene TRBV6-5, with no clear D. The CDR3 is 15 residues long. V was cut by 0 bases and J by 2 bases, with 11 bases left in between. Germline values: CDR1 MNHEY, CDR2 SVGAGI.

With regard to this clone: This same CDR3 is encoded by further DNA sequences in the sample. The chain joins TRBV7-2 to TRBJ2-7, with a tentative D call TRBD2 (5 bases). Germline V gene lookup returns CDR1 SGHTA and CDR2 FQGNSA. Trimming shortened V by 1 base and J by 0 bases, and 10 bases separated the two germline ends. CDR3 length equals 15 residues. The CDR3 nucleotides read TGTGCCAGCAGCTTAGGGCCAGCGGACTCCTACGAGCAGTACTTC. Translated: CASSLGPADSYEQYF.